The clone carrying this T cell receptor (beta chain) was observed many times. Its matching antigen is unknown. The germline V and J ends were trimmed by 1 base and 4 bases, with 13 bases remaining between them. The germline V gene encodes CDR1 SEHNR and CDR2 FQNEAQ (reference sequence). This CDR3 has 15 residues. The record originates from a study of molecular identifiers for immune sequencing clone quantification. About the study: In replicates, RNA taken from 20,000 or 100,000 naive CD8 cells was divided five ways, and four portions underwent sequencing.

Previously published methods and listed TCR primers were used for the bulk TCR libraries. TCRdb re-called the PCR reads with MiXCR, one entry per CDR3 protein. The sample has about 67,000 distinct CDR3 sequences; about a sixth are singletons. Study outcomes and limitations: For highly expanded clones, sizes could be underestimated when identical TCR molecules share a barcode. Detection of one spiked Jurkat cell's TCR RNA reportedly worked in 850,000 to 1,000,000 naive cells.

The source is a human donor in good health. Some libraries in this study had Jurkat cell RNA spiked in. The sequenced sample was naive CD8+ T cells from blood, with Jurkat cell RNA spiked in. Stated subset: FACS-sorted CD8+CD4-CCR7+CD45RA+ naive T cells. This chain links TRBV7-9 with TRBJ1-1; D is undetermined. The CDR3 DNA follows: TGTGCCAGCAGCTTAGTTGCGGTACCGGGCACTGAAGCTTTCTTT. Translated: CASSLVAVPGTEAFF.